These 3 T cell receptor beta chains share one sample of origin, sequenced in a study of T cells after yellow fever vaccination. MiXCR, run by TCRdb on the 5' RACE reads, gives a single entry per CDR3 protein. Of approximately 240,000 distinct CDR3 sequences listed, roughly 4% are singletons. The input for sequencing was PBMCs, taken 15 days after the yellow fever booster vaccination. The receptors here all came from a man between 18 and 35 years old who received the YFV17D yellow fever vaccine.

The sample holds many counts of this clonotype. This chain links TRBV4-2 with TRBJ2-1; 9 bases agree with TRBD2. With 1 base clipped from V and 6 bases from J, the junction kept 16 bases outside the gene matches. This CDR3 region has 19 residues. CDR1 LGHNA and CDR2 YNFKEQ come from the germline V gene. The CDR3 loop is CASSQVGSIAGEALNEQFF. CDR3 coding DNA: TGTGCCAGCAGCCAAGTTGGCTCAATAGCGGGGGAGGCCCTCAATGAGCAGTTCTTC.

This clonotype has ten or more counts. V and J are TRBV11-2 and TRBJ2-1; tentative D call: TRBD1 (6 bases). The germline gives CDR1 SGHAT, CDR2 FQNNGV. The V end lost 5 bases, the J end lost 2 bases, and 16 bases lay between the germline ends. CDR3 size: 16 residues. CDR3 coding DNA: TGTGCCAGCAGCGGACGTGGGGGCCTAACCTACAATGAGCAGTTCTTC. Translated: CASSGRGGLTYNEQFF.

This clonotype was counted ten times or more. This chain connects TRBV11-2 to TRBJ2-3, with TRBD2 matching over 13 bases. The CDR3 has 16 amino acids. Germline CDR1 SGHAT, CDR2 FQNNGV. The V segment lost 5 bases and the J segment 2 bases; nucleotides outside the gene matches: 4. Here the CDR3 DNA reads TGTGCCAGCAGCAAGGGACTAGCGGGGAACACAGATACGCAGTATTTT. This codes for CASSKGLAGNTDTQYF.